Following are 16 T cell receptor beta chains from one sample sequenced in a study of cytomegalovirus exposure and HLA in healthy donors. The PCR employed 60 Vbeta primers together with 13 Jbeta primers. Sequenced by immunoSEQ multiplex PCR; TCRdb stores in-frame clones only, minus some. The data show roughly 98,000 clones, with under 85% seen just once and around 9.9% held by the top ten. Sample: PBMCs. The source of these receptors is a man younger than 35 in good health and CMV-seropositive.

This clone was seen only a few times. The chain employs TRBV11-2 and TRBJ1-5; D gene ambiguous. Trimming shortened V by 5 bases and J by 0 bases, and 14 bases separated the two germline ends. Looked up from germline, CDR1 is SGHAT and CDR2 is FQNNGV. The CDR3 loop spans 16 amino acids. The CDR3 is CASSPAGKYSNQPQHF. CDR3 bases: TGTGCCAGCAGCCCTGCGGGTAAATATAGCAATCAGCCCCAGCATTTT.

This clone has only a few counts. The gene calls are TRBV18 and TRBJ2-7; 7 bases agree with TRBD1. The junction had 5 bases not matched to a gene; V was cut back by 1 base and J by 2 bases. Germline V CDR1 and CDR2: KGHSH, LQKENI. The CDR3 has 15 amino acids. CDR3: CASSPLSDRAYEQYF. CDR3 nucleotides: TGTGCCAGCTCACCACTAAGCGACAGGGCCTACGAGCAGTACTTC.

The rearrangement links TRBV20-1 to TRBJ2-3; no clear D gene. Germline V gene sequence: CDR1 DFQATT, CDR2 SNEGSKA (reference sequence). The CDR3 has 10 amino acids. V dropped 8 bases and J dropped 5 bases, with 8 bases sitting between them. The CDR3 reads CSLSVDTQYF. CDR3 sequence (DNA): TGCAGTCTTAGTGTAGATACGCAGTATTTT.

This chain uses TRBV10-2 with TRBJ1-1; 11 bases are shared with TRBD1. Losses at the gene ends were 4 bases for V and 3 bases for J; bases not matched to a gene: 7. CDR1 is WSHSY and CDR2 is SAAADI in the germline V gene. The CDR3 is made up of 16 amino acids. CDR3 nucleotide sequence: TGCGCCAGCAGTGTAATCCCGGGACAGGGGGACACTGAAGCTTTCTTT. It is translated as CASSVIPGQGDTEAFF.

The chain is built from TRBV30 and TRBJ2-3; 9 nucleotides match TRBD2. Germline values: CDR1 GTSNPN, CDR2 SVGIG (reference sequence). V dropped 0 bases and J dropped 3; count of bases not matched to a gene: 4. CDR3 length: 15 amino acids. The CDR3 coding sequence is TGTGCCTGGAGTGTACCTAGCGGGGCTACAGATACGCAGTATTTT. Protein sequence: CAWSVPSGATDTQYF.

This clone was recorded once. This chain links TRBV27 with TRBJ1-3, with TRBD1 matching over 7 bases. Germline V lookup: CDR1 MNHEY, CDR2 SMNVEV (reference sequence). The ends lost 5 bases at V and 2 bases at J; junction bases unmatched: 3. The CDR3 is 14 residues long. The CDR3 protein is CASSEGATGNTIYF. CDR3 nucleotides: TGTGCCAGCAGTGAGGGGGCTACTGGAAACACCATATATTTT.

Notes on this clone: Other DNA sequences within the sample encode an identical CDR3. The chain couples TRBV28 to TRBJ2-1; TRBD2 matches 9 bases. CDR1 MDHEN and CDR2 SYDVKM come from the germline V gene. The CDR3 has 15 amino acids. The V segment lost 1 base and the J segment 5 bases; nucleotides outside the gene matches: 3. CDR3 residues: CASSLLAGGNNEQFF. The CDR3 nucleotides are TGTGCCAGCAGTTTATTGGCGGGGGGGAACAATGAGCAGTTCTTC.

This clone appeared a few times. This chain connects TRBV5-1 to TRBJ1-2; 7 bases map to TRBD1. CDR3 length equals 12 residues. The junction had 5 bases not matched to a gene; V was cut back by 4 bases and J by 8 bases. The germline CDR1 and CDR2 sequences are SGHRS and YFSETQ. CDR3 coding DNA: TGCGCCAGCAGCCGCGACAGGGAGGGCTACACCTTC. Translating it yields CASSRDREGYTF. Using reference TRBV5-1 and TRBJ1-2 for the parts outside the CDR3, the full variable domain is KAGVTQTPRYLIKTRGQQVTLSCSPISGHRSVSWYQQTPGQGLQFLFEYFSETQRNKGNFPGRFSGRQFSNSRSEMNVSTLELGDSALYLCASSRDREGYTFGSGTRLTVV.

V usage is TRBV6-1 and J usage is TRBJ2-3, with D perhaps TRBD1 (5 bases). Germline-derived CDR1 and CDR2 are MNHNS and SASEGT. Trimming took off 2 bases at V and 2 bases at J, with 11 bases between the two ends. This CDR3 contains 15 residues. CDR3 region: CASSERAGNTDTQYF. As DNA, the CDR3 is TGTGCCAGCAGTGAACGGGCAGGGAACACAGATACGCAGTATTTT.

This clone was observed once. The V and J genes are TRBV28 and TRBJ1-2; TRBD1 agrees at 8 bases. Germline V gene lookup returns CDR1 MDHEN and CDR2 SYDVKM. The CDR3 is 13 amino acids. Trimming cost V 4 bases and J 6 bases; bases outside gene matches: 4. DNA of the CDR3: TGTGCCAGCAGTTATCAGGGGGCCAATGGCTACACCTTC. The encoded protein is CASSYQGANGYTF.

V usage is TRBV27 and J usage is TRBJ2-1; perhaps TRBD1 as D (5 bases). Germline V CDR1 and CDR2: MNHEY, SMNVEV (reference sequence). The CDR3 has 15 amino acids. The V gene lost 2 bases and the J gene lost 6 bases, with 14 bases spanning the gap. CDR3 residues: CASSLDRLFSNEQFF. CDR3 DNA: TGTGCCAGCAGTTTAGACAGACTCTTTTCCAATGAGCAGTTCTTC.

V gene TRBV28 combines with J gene TRBJ1-1; D unresolved. The CDR3 has 15 amino acids. V shed 8 bases and J shed 1 base, with 17 bases lying between them. Germline V gene lookup returns CDR1 MDHEN and CDR2 SYDVKM. CDR3 nucleotides: TGTGCCAGCCACGAGAGGATACCGACGAACACTGAAGCTTTCTTT. This gives the protein CASHERIPTNTEAFF.

The chain combines TRBV30 with TRBJ1-2, with a tentative D call TRBD1 (6 bases). Germline-derived CDR1 and CDR2 are GTSNPN and SVGIG (reference sequence). This CDR3 is built from 12 residues. Trimming pared 8 bases from V and 5 bases from J, leaving 15 bases between. DNA of the CDR3: TGTGCCAGACAGGAGTCCCTATATGGCTACACCTTC. This sequence encodes CARQESLYGYTF.

The chain links TRBV30 to TRBJ1-2; D is unresolved. With 7 bases removed from V and 5 bases from J, the gap between germline ends came to 8 bases. Germline CDR1 reads GTSNPN; CDR2 reads SVGIG (reference sequence). The CDR3 has 10 residues. The CDR3 reads CAYDGYGYTF. In DNA, the CDR3 is TGTGCCTATGACGGGTATGGCTACACCTTC.

The CDR3 coding sequence is TGTGCCAGCAGCTTGCTGGCCGGGAATGAGCAGTTCTTC. Encoded protein: CASSLLAGNEQFF. This chain connects TRBV5-6 to TRBJ2-1, with D unresolved. The germline V gene has CDR1 SGHDT and CDR2 YYEEEE. CDR3 length equals 13 residues. V lost 1 base to trimming and J lost 7 bases, with 9 bases between them.

The rearrangement links TRBV28 to TRBJ2-7; 9 bases align to TRBD2. J gave up 5 bases and V 3 bases, and 11 bases lay outside the gene matches. The CDR3 is 16 amino acids. Germline lookup yields CDR1 MDHEN and CDR2 SYDVKM. This CDR3 is CASSLGGSGGSHEQYF. Here the CDR3 DNA reads TGTGCCAGCAGTTTGGGCGGGAGCGGGGGGTCCCACGAGCAGTACTTC.